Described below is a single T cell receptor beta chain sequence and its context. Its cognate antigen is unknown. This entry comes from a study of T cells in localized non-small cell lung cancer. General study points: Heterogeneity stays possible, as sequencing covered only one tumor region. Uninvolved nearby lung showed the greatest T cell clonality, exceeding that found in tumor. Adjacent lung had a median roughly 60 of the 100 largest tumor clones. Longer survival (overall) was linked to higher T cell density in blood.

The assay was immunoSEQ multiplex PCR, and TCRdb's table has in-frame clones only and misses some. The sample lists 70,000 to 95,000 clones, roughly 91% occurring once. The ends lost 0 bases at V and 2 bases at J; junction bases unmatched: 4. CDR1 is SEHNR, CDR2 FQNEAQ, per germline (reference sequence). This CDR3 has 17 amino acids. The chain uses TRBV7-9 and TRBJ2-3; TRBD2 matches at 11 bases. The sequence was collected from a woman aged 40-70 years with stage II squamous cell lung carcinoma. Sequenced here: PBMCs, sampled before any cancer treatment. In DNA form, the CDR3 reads TGTGCCAGCAGCTTAGCGCTAGCGGGAGGATTCACAGATACGCAGTATTTT. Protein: CASSLALAGGFTDTQYF.